The present T cell receptor beta chain was sequenced within a study of blood T cells in healthy people across ages. Germline V gene lookup returns CDR1 SEHNR and CDR2 FQNEAQ (reference sequence). This CDR3 spans 13 amino acids. Deletions cut 5 bases from V and 6 bases from J, with 14 bases between. Together with a sample-barcoded 5' primer, a J-beta primer mix was included in a second PCR lasting about 6 to 12 cycles. MiXCR, applied by TCRdb to the 5' RACE reads, yields one record per CDR3 protein. Of around 1,500,000 distinct CDR3 sequences detected, approximately 38% appear once; the ten largest clones hold under 8%.

This TCR came from a woman in her late teens or twenties in good health. The V gene is TRBV7-9, the J gene TRBJ2-7; D not certain. The sample was blood. The CDR3 bases are TGTGCCAGCAGCCCTACAGCAGGTTGCGAGCAGTACTTC. Protein product: CASSPTAGCEQYF.